Following are 6 T cell receptor beta chains from one sample sequenced in a study of post-analysis software for immune sequencing data. Study-wide results and limits: In patients, five or six TRBV segments were more frequent than in controls, with TRBV5-6, TRBV5-1 and TRBV20-1 among them.

The authors incorporated unique molecular identifiers into the TCR beta cDNA libraries. From the PCR reads, TCRdb called clonotypes with MiXCR, one entry per CDR3 protein. Among 170,000 or so distinct CDR3 sequences, roughly 30% were seen once, and the ten largest hold approximately 1.5%. No antigens are known for them. Sequencing was performed on blood. The receptors stem from a girl aged 10 to 17 with multiple sclerosis.

This clonotype appeared a few times. The rearrangement joins TRBV29-1 to TRBJ2-2, with a weak D call TRBD2 (5 bases). V was trimmed by 6 bases and J by 3 bases, leaving 14 bases between them. This CDR3 comprises 14 residues. CDR1 is SQVTM and CDR2 is ANQGSEA in the germline V gene. CDR3 nucleotides: TGCAGCGTGCGCCCCGGGGTTGACACCGGGGAGCTGTTTTTT. It specifies CSVRPGVDTGELFF.

This clonotype has only a few counts. The gene calls are TRBV21-1 and TRBJ1-2. TRBV21-1 is noted as a pseudogene. CDR3 length: 18 amino acids. The CDR3 loop is CASSMCTGEGTYDYGYTF. In DNA, the CDR3 is TGTGCCAGCAGCATGTGCACGGGGGAGGGGACCTATGACTATGGCTACACCTTC.

This clonotype showed up many times. The gene calls are TRBV20-1 and TRBJ2-5; D might be TRBD2 (6 bases). CDR1 and CDR2 from the germline V gene are DFQATT and SNEGSKA (reference sequence). The CDR3 has 17 residues. Trimming cost V 0 bases and J 4 bases, with 21 bases left between them. Written as DNA, the CDR3 is TGCAGTGCTAGAGATTGGATTGAGCGGCAGGGAGGAGAGACCCAGTACTTC. It translates to CSARDWIERQGGETQYF.

This clonotype has just a few counts. The chain is built from TRBV7-2 and TRBJ1-1; 7 bases match TRBD1. Germline-derived CDR1 and CDR2 are SGHTA and FQGNSA. The CDR3 consists of 16 residues. V trimming: 7 bases; J trimming: 8 bases; junction bases outside the gene matches: 19. The CDR3 spells CASTSSSGQVVREAFF. CDR3 coding DNA: TGTGCCAGCACGAGTAGTTCCGGACAGGTTGTTAGGGAAGCTTTCTTT.

The sample holds many counts of this clonotype. The chain combines TRBV20-1 with TRBJ2-1; no reliable D call. Trimming removed 0 bases at V and 10 bases at J, with 10 bases between. Per the germline V gene, CDR1 is DFQATT and CDR2 is SNEGSKA (reference sequence). The CDR3 spans 12 residues. CDR3 nucleotides: TGCAGTGCTAGAGACGGCAGGCAGGAGCAGTTCTTC. Its protein is CSARDGRQEQFF.

With respect to this clonotype: No DNA is shown, since the ends of the CDR3 on it are uncertain; the CDR3 is the one TCRdb lists. The rearrangement uses TRBV15 and TRBJ2-2; TRBD1 was called by the table and not checked on the DNA. The CDR3 has 19 amino acids, counting both end residues. Germline CDR1 reads LNHNV; CDR2 reads YYDKDF (reference sequence). This CDR3 is CATSRGFGTGAANTGERFF.